Presented here are 10 T cell receptor beta chains from one specimen sequenced in a study of blood T cell repertoires in COVID-19. Profiling relied on immunoSEQ multiplex PCR, and the TCRdb table lists in-frame clones only, not all of them. Of fewer than 250,000 clones listed, about four fifths were seen once; the top ten hold less than 3.5%. The sequencing sample was made of PBMCs or T cells enriched from blood (not recorded which). The receptor source for this set is a woman aged 30 to 39 who had been exposed to COVID-19.

The CDR3 here is CASSTRQDSPLHF. DNA for the CDR3: TGTGCCAGCAGCACTCGACAGGATTCACCCCTCCACTTT. This chain uses TRBV7-8 with TRBJ1-6, with TRBD1 as a possible D gene (6 bases). This CDR3 comprises 13 residues. CDR1 and CDR2 from the germline V gene are SGHVS and FQNEAQ. The V and J ends lost 5 bases and 8 bases respectively, with 10 bases between them.

This chain links TRBV5-8 with TRBJ1-1; the match to TRBD1 covers 8 bases. V shed 4 bases and J 5 bases; nucleotides not matched to a gene: 7. Per germline, CDR1 SGHTS and CDR2 YDEGEE. This CDR3 is 14 amino acids long. The CDR3 loop is CASSEWTGRTEAFF. The CDR3 DNA reads as TGTGCCAGCAGCGAGTGGACAGGGCGTACTGAAGCTTTCTTT.

The V gene is TRBV7-2, the J gene TRBJ2-3; TRBD2 is a possible D gene (5 bases). Germline CDR1 is SGHTA and CDR2 is FQGNSA. The CDR3 is 14 residues long. Deletions cut 2 bases from V and 0 bases from J, with 6 bases between. CDR3 sequence (DNA): TGTGCCAGCAGCTTACGAGGGAGCACAGATACGCAGTATTTT. Its translation: CASSLRGSTDTQYF.

The chain carries TRBV19 and TRBJ1-4; D gene uncertain. From germline, CDR1 is LNHDA and CDR2 SQIVND (reference sequence). The CDR3 is 11 amino acids. Deletions cut 5 bases from V and 10 bases from J, with 8 bases between. CDR3 nucleotides: TGTGCCAGTAGTGAGGGTGGAAAACTGTTTTTT. This encodes CASSEGGKLFF. The whole variable domain, filled in from reference TRBV19 and TRBJ1-4, reads DGGITQSPKYLFRKEGQNVTLSCEQNLNHDAMYWYRQDPGQGLRLIYYSQIVNDFQKGDIAEGYSVSREKKESFPLTVTSAQKNPTAFYLCASSEGGKLFFGSGTQLSVL.

About this clone: The same CDR3 can be traced to other DNA sequences in this sample. This chain uses TRBV27 with TRBJ1-5; a weak D match, TRBD1 (5 bases). The germline V gene encodes CDR1 MNHEY and CDR2 SMNVEV (reference sequence). CDR3 size: 14 residues. The germline V and J ends were trimmed by 6 bases and 2 bases, with 11 bases remaining between them. In DNA form, the CDR3 reads TGTGCCAGCAGGGTAACGGGGGGCAATCAGCCCCAGCATTTT. Translated: CASRVTGGNQPQHF.

A single count supports this clone. The V and J genes are TRBV9 and TRBJ1-1; 10 bases match TRBD1. This CDR3 has 14 amino acids. The germline CDR1 and CDR2 sequences are SGDLS and YYNGEE. J was trimmed by 4 bases and V by 0 bases; bases with no gene match: 0. The CDR3 reads CASSVGTGGTEAFF. DNA of the CDR3: TGTGCCAGCAGCGTAGGGACAGGGGGCACTGAAGCTTTCTTT.

In its sample, this clone was seen a few times. This sequence joins TRBV27 and TRBJ1-5; TRBD1 matches 8 bases. CDR3 length equals 16 residues. Germline lookup yields CDR1 MNHEY and CDR2 SMNVEV (reference sequence). V trimming: 11 bases; J trimming: 4 bases; junction bases outside the gene matches: 16. CDR3 loop: CAVREAGTGLNQPQHF. The CDR3 DNA is TGTGCCGTCAGGGAAGCCGGGACAGGCTTAAATCAGCCCCAGCATTTT.

The rearrangement joins TRBV7-9 to TRBJ1-2; 9 bases are a match to TRBD1. V shed 5 bases and J 6 bases; nucleotides not matched to a gene: 10. This CDR3 contains 15 residues. CDR1 is SEHNR and CDR2 is FQNEAQ in the germline V gene (reference sequence). The DNA of the CDR3 is TGTGCCAGCAGCATTCAGACAGGGGGGTATGATGGCTACACCTTC. Translated, it gives CASSIQTGGYDGYTF.

V and J are TRBV6-5 and TRBJ1-1; maybe TRBD1 (5 bases). The germline gives CDR1 MNHEY, CDR2 SVGAGI. The CDR3 length is 13 residues. Trimming left V 6 bases short and J 2 bases short, with 10 bases between. The CDR3 region has the DNA TGTGCCAGCAGATCAGACAGAAACACTGAAGCTTTCTTT. Translating gives CASRSDRNTEAFF.

This clone has ten or more counts. The V gene is TRBV6-4, the J gene TRBJ2-2, with 11 bases identical to TRBD2. Looked up from germline, CDR1 is MRHNA and CDR2 is SNTAGT. V lost 5 bases, J lost 3 bases, and 5 bases stayed unmatched. CDR3 length: 16 amino acids. The CDR3 is CASSPLSGGDTGELFF. CDR3 DNA: TGTGCCAGCAGTCCTCTTAGCGGGGGGGACACCGGGGAGCTGTTTTTT.